This T cell receptor beta chain originates from a study of T cells in Graves' hyperthyroidism and ophthalmopathy. This clonotype was detected many times. As the CDR3 is not closed by the conserved phenylalanine or tryptophan, this likely results from a read error. Patients were excluded for uncontrolled infection, other autoimmune disease, pregnancy or lactation. The CDR3 runs to 15 residues. Germline CDR1 reads MNHNS; CDR2 reads SASEGT. The V end lost 6 bases, the J end lost 0 bases, and 14 bases lay between the germline ends. TCR beta CDR3 regions were amplified from RNA. First-round RT-PCR with HTBI primers amplified the TCR CDR3 region. TCRdb ran MiXCR on the multiplex PCR reads and lists one entry per CDR3 protein. The sample has about 610,000 distinct CDR3 sequences; under 15% are singletons.

This chain uses TRBV6-1 with TRBJ1-1; D may be TRBD1 (5 bases). Sequenced input: blood. The sequence derives from a woman in her thirties or forties with Graves' ophthalmopathy. CDR3 in amino acids: CASRGLRAMNTEAFS. CDR3 bases: TGTGCCAGCAGGGGTCTCAGGGCCATGAACACTGAAGCTTTCTCT.